This is a list of T cell receptor beta chains from one sample in a study of blood T cells in healthy people across ages. TCRdb used MiXCR to reprocess the 5' RACE reads, holding one entry per CDR3 protein. The profile covers some 800,000 distinct CDR3 sequences, with more than 20% appearing a single time and under 4.5% taken by the ten largest. These data were also reused for a study on T cells of mothers and their children.

The sequenced sample consisted of blood. The source is a boy aged 5-17 years in good health. The conserved cysteine and the conserved F or W are not part of the CDR3 here. A D gene is named only where the DNA matches it firmly.

D gene,V gene,J gene,CDR3 protein
.,TRBV7-2,TRBJ2-1,ASRPFLGGRYNEQF
.,TRBV28,TRBJ2-5,ASSWAGGSGEETQY
.,TRBV2,.,ATNGWGYEQY
TRBD1,TRBV4-1,TRBJ1-1,ASSQGTTGDTEAF
.,TRBV12-5,TRBJ2-1,ASGSGFYNEQF
TRBD1,TRBV7-9,TRBJ2-7,ASSTQGDEQY
.,TRBV6-1,TRBJ2-7,ASRRGGVYEQY
.,TRBV7-8,TRBJ1-1,ASSLARATKAF
.,TRBV27,.,ASSFHPTYNEQF
.,TRBV29-1,TRBJ2-4,SVQTRLAKNIQY
.,TRBV7-9,TRBJ1-1,ASSLALGAGVSTEAF
.,TRBV9,TRBJ1-2,ASSVGNWPGEGYT
TRBD1,TRBV29-1,TRBJ2-7,SVVDRGAVEQY
TRBD2,TRBV7-3,TRBJ2-1,ASSLTPGLAYEQF
.,TRBV3-1,TRBJ1-1,ASSQDPGHRGRTAF
.,TRBV6-1,TRBJ2-7,ASSEAWDEQY
.,TRBV6-5,TRBJ2-7,ASSRPRAPYEQY
.,TRBV7-6,TRBJ2-1,ASSLAADANEQF
.,TRBV6-1,TRBJ2-5,ASSVQNYQETQY
.,TRBV6-2/TRBV6-3,.,ASSYWASQETQY
.,TRBV20-1,TRBJ1-4,SARPQGSGEKLF
TRBD1,TRBV29-1,TRBJ2-1,SVRDRGQHEQF
.,TRBV9,TRBJ2-3,ASSVMGVATDTQY
.,TRBV6-2/TRBV6-3,TRBJ2-7,ASSSPEQGISYEQY
TRBD1,TRBV20-1,.,SARETGGVGTQY
TRBD1,TRBV7-2,TRBJ1-5,ASSLEGGNIQPQH
.,TRBV29-1,TRBJ2-7,SVNGDGYEQY
.,TRBV7-9,TRBJ2-1,ASSLTRVEDNEQF
TRBD2,TRBV4-3,TRBJ2-7,ASSPASGRAFGEQY
.,TRBV20-1,TRBJ2-3,SANRAPRGTDTQY
.,TRBV27,TRBJ2-7,ASSFAGEDYEQY
TRBD2,TRBV7-3,TRBJ2-1,ASSSSGGASPEQF
TRBD2,TRBV4-3,TRBJ2-2,ASSRTGTSIGELF
.,TRBV28,TRBJ1-6,ASSLQGRAPLH
TRBD1,TRBV6-2/TRBV6-3,TRBJ2-7,ASSSSGTGSREQY
.,TRBV29-1,.,SVETGPSYEQY
.,TRBV6-1,TRBJ1-2,ASSEAYDSFYGYT
.,TRBV9,TRBJ2-3,ASSTTGGTDTQY
TRBD1,TRBV6-6,.,ASSSMTGGSCEQY
.,TRBV27,TRBJ2-7,ASSLSVESYEQY
TRBD1,TRBV12-3/TRBV12-4,TRBJ2-3,ASSSEGQILTDTQY
.,TRBV29-1,TRBJ2-2,SANRGSGELF
.,TRBV3-1,TRBJ1-1,ASSQVLSQKNTEAF
.,TRBV3-1,TRBJ1-4,ASSQDILIGGDIATNEKLF
.,TRBV28,.,ASSHYRDNYEQY
TRBD2,TRBV7-2,TRBJ2-1,ASSSSGGGYNEQF
.,TRBV29-1,TRBJ2-5,SVPIGGQETQY
.,TRBV7-9,TRBJ1-5,ASSLGRTNQPQH
.,TRBV20-1,TRBJ1-1,SLTANTEAF
TRBD1,TRBV14,TRBJ2-6,ASSYRDRGRFPGANVLT
TRBD1,TRBV18,TRBJ1-6,ASSPNGQGAASLH
TRBD2,TRBV20-1,TRBJ2-5,SARDHLSGEETQY
TRBD2,TRBV6-1,TRBJ2-5,ASSEARIAGGPWPY
.,TRBV5-5,TRBJ2-3,ASSPPMGRGIDTQY